A selection of T cell receptor beta chains follows, all from one sample in a study of regulatory T cells in long-lasting Graves disease. TCRdb used MiXCR to reprocess the multiplex PCR reads, holding one entry per CDR3 protein. The table shows hundreds of thousands of distinct CDR3 sequences, with approximately 15% occurring only once. Another study also made use of these data, one on T cells in Graves' hyperthyroidism and ophthalmopathy.

This sample comprised peripheral blood mononuclear cells (PBMCs), obtained at new diagnosis, from a patient treated with antithyroid drugs. These receptors were collected from a woman between 25 and 40 years old with Graves disease. Both conserved end residues are part of each CDR3. The D gene is left open where the match is weak. Clone size is shown for a subset of rows, as once, few, many or a class of expanded clone.

J,size,V,D,DNA,CDR3
TRBJ2-3,NA,TRBV9,TRBD1,TGTGCCAGCAGCGTAGCGGGGGACAGGGTCGGCACAGATACGCAGTATTTT,CASSVAGDRVGTDTQYF
TRBJ1-1,many,TRBV2,NA,TGTGCCACCCGAGGGGGGGCGGCCGAAGCTTTCTTT,CATRGGAAEAFF
TRBJ2-7,many,TRBV28,TRBD2,TGTGCCAGCAGTCGAGGGGCTAGCGGGAGGGCCTACGAGCAGTACTTC,CASSRGASGRAYEQYF
TRBJ2-2,many,TRBV5-1,TRBD2,TGCGCCAGCAGCCGATCTAGCGGGAACACCGGGGAGCTGTTTTTT,CASSRSSGNTGELFF
TRBJ1-5,many,TRBV24-1,NA,TGTGCCACCAGTATTCCCGGCTTTAATCAGCCCCAGCATTTT,CATSIPGFNQPQHF
TRBJ2-2,many,TRBV2,NA,TGTGCCAGCAGTGAAGGTATCCTGTGGGAGCTGTTTTTT,CASSEGILWELFF
TRBJ1-4,NA,TRBV20-1,NA,TGCAGTGCCACCCGAGTGGCTCGGGCAACTAATGAAAAACTGTTTTTT,CSATRVARATNEKLFF
TRBJ2-1,NA,TRBV20-1,NA,TGCAGTGCGATCACGGGTCGGGAGCAGTTCTTC,CSAITGREQFF
TRBJ1-5,few,TRBV19,NA,TGTGCCAGTAGTACCGACAGTGGACGTCAGCCCCAGCATTTT,CASSTDSGRQPQHF
TRBJ2-1,many,TRBV28,TRBD2,TGTGCCACCTTAGCGGGAGGGTGGAATGAGCAGTTCTTC,CATLAGGWNEQFF
TRBJ2-1,few,TRBV12-3/TRBV12-4,TRBD2,TGTGCCAGCACTAGCGGGATCAATGAGCAGTTCTTC,CASTSGINEQFF
TRBJ2-2,few,TRBV29-1,TRBD1,TGCAGCGTCTGGACAGGGATGAACACCGGGGAGCTGTTTTTT,CSVWTGMNTGELFF
TRBJ2-4,few,TRBV28,NA,TGTGCCAGCAGTTTTTCAAGCGGGCGGGCTCGTCTAGCCAAAAACATTCAGTACTTC,CASSFSSGRARLAKNIQYF
TRBJ1-2,NA,TRBV4-1,NA,TGCGCCAGCAGCCAAGCGCTAGGGAACTTTGGCTACACCTTC,CASSQALGNFGYTF
TRBJ1-6,once,TRBV18,NA,TGTGCCAGCTCACCAACTCCGGACAGTTATTCACCCCTCCACTTT,CASSPTPDSYSPLHF
TRBJ2-3,NA,TRBV10-3,NA,TGTGCCATCAGTGACGGGGGGAGGGGGACAGATACGCAGTATTTT,CAISDGGRGTDTQYF
TRBJ1-5,NA,TRBV9,NA,TGTGCCAGCAGCGTAGTTGGTTCGGGGGGGGTTAAGAAGCCCCAGCATTTT,CASSVVGSGGVKKPQHF
TRBJ2-7,NA,TRBV5-1,NA,TGCGCCAGCAGCTATTTAACAGGGAGCTACGAGCAGTACTTC,CASSYLTGSYEQYF
TRBJ2-7,many,TRBV30,TRBD2,TGTGCCTGGAAATCGGCGGGCGGGAGCTCCTACGAGCAGTACTTC,CAWKSAGGSSYEQYF
TRBJ2-5,few,TRBV20-1,TRBD1,TGCAGTGCTGCATCAGGGGGCGTTGAGACCCAGTACTTC,CSAASGGVETQYF